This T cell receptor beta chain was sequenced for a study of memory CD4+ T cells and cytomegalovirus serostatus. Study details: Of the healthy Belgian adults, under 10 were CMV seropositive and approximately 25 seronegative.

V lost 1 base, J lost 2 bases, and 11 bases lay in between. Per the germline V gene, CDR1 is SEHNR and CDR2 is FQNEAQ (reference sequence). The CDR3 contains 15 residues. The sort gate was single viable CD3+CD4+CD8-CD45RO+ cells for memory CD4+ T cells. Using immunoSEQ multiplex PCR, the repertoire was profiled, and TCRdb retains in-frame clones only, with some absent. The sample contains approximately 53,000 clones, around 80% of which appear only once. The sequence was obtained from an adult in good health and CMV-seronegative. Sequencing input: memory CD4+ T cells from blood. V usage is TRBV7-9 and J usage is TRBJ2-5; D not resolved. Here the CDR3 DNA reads TGTGCCAGCAGCTTAGACTTCCGAAAGCAAGAGACCCAGTACTTC. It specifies CASSLDFRKQETQYF.